Below, 11 T cell receptor beta chains from the same sample are listed, as sequenced in a study of cytomegalovirus exposure and HLA in healthy donors. The table came from immunoSEQ multiplex PCR; TCRdb's copy has only in-frame clones and leaves some out. Among approximately 200,000 clones, roughly 81% were seen once, and the ten largest hold less than 1.5%. Sequencing used PBMCs. The receptors originated from a woman in her twenties or thirties in good health and CMV-seronegative.

The table lists this clone with a count of one. V usage is TRBV6-5 and J usage is TRBJ2-7; TRBD1 matches 12 bases. V was clipped by 4 bases and J by 6 bases; unmatched bases: 10. The CDR3 is made up of 16 amino acids. Germline CDR1 and CDR2: MNHEY and SVGAGI. The CDR3 region is CASSSHRDRGRSEQYF. The CDR3 DNA is TGTGCCAGCAGTTCCCACCGGGACAGGGGGCGGAGCGAGCAGTACTTC.

V gene TRBV13 combines with J gene TRBJ2-5; D unresolved. CDR3 length: 14 amino acids. Germline V gene data show CDR1 as PRHDT and CDR2 as FYEKMQ (reference sequence). Trimming stripped 5 bases from V and 2 bases from J, with 12 bases between. The chain's CDR3 is CASSHTQNQETQYF. CDR3 nucleotides: TGTGCCAGCAGCCACACACAGAATCAAGAGACCCAGTACTTC. The entire variable domain, with the rest obtained from reference TRBV13 and TRBJ2-5, is as follows: AAGVIQSPRHLIKEKRETATLKCYPIPRHDTVYWYQQGPGQDPQFLISFYEKMQSDKGSIPDRFSAQQFSDYHSELNMSSLELGDSALYFCASSHTQNQETQYFGPGTRLLVL.

This clone came up a few times. The V and J genes are TRBV5-5 and TRBJ1-1; D is uncertain. This CDR3 region has 14 residues. The V and J ends lost 2 bases and 0 bases respectively, with 8 bases between them. CDR1 SGHKS and CDR2 YYEKEE come from the germline V gene (reference sequence). Here the CDR3 DNA reads TGTGCCAGCAGCTTCCTGCAGATGAACACTGAAGCTTTCTTT. It codes for CASSFLQMNTEAFF. The variable domain in full, completed from reference TRBV5-5 and TRBJ1-1, reads DAGVTQSPTHLIKTRGQQVTLRCSPISGHKSVSWYQQVLGQGPQFIFQYYEKEERGRGNFPDRFSARQFPNYSSELNVNALLLGDSALYLCASSFLQMNTEAFFGQGTRLTVV.

The rearrangement links TRBV7-9 to TRBJ1-6; a possible D gene is TRBD1 (5 bases). The V end was cut by 0 bases, the J end by 10 bases, with 13 bases between. Germline lookup yields CDR1 SEHNR and CDR2 FQNEAQ (reference sequence). This CDR3 has 15 amino acids. CDR3 protein: CASSLAGEVWSPLHF. DNA of the CDR3: TGTGCCAGCAGCTTAGCGGGGGAGGTTTGGTCACCCCTCCACTTT.

The rearrangement links TRBV2 to TRBJ2-3; 8 nucleotides match TRBD2. Germline CDR1 SNHLY, CDR2 FYNNEI. V lost 7 bases and J lost 3; bases outside the gene matches: 9. This CDR3 has 15 residues. For the CDR3, the DNA is TGTGCCAGCACTTCCCTCGGGGGGGGAACAGATACGCAGTATTTT. Its translation: CASTSLGGGTDTQYF.

With regard to this clone: This sample also contains other DNA sequences that code for the same CDR3. V and J are TRBV29-1 and TRBJ2-7; D perhaps matches TRBD1 (5 bases). The CDR3 is 11 residues long. CDR1 and CDR2 from the germline V gene are SQVTM and ANQGSEA. With 3 bases removed from V and 4 bases from J, the gap between germline ends came to 7 bases. DNA of the CDR3: TGCAGCGTTGATAGGGGATACGAGCAGTACTTC. It yields the protein CSVDRGYEQYF.

The chain recombines TRBV10-3 with TRBJ2-7; D may be TRBD2 (6 bases). Germline CDR1 reads ENHRY; CDR2 reads SYGVKD. The CDR3 consists of 15 residues. The V and J ends lost 5 bases and 3 bases respectively, with 17 bases between them. The CDR3 bases are TGTGCCATCAGTTCAGTGAGGCGGGGAGACTACGAGCAGTACTTC. Protein product: CAISSVRRGDYEQYF.

The V gene is TRBV2, the J gene TRBJ1-3; D not resolved. This CDR3 is 16 amino acids long. V was pared by 4 bases and J by 0 bases, with 13 bases between. Germline CDR1 reads SNHLY; CDR2 reads FYNNEI. The DNA of the CDR3 is TGTGCCAGCAGTGCGGGCCCAGCGGCCTCTGGAAACACCATATATTTT. Amino acid sequence: CASSAGPAASGNTIYF.

The chain recombines TRBV5-8 with TRBJ2-5; TRBD1 is a possible D gene (6 bases). The CDR3 extends over 15 amino acids. Germline values: CDR1 SGHTS, CDR2 YDEGEE. Trimming took off 2 bases at V and 5 bases at J, with 16 bases between the two ends. For the CDR3, the DNA is TGTGCCAGCAGCTTTAACAGGGCGAAGAAGGAGACCCAGTACTTC. Encoded protein: CASSFNRAKKETQYF.

The chain joins TRBV7-2 to TRBJ2-7; possible D gene TRBD1, 5 bases. The CDR3 sequence is 12 residues long. CDR1 and CDR2 (germline): SGHTA, FQGNSA. V shed 1 base and J shed 6 bases, with 7 bases lying between them. The CDR3 sequence is CASSLGGSEQYF. The CDR3 DNA follows: TGTGCCAGCAGCTTAGGGGGCAGCGAGCAGTACTTC.

This chain uses TRBV11-2 with TRBJ2-7, with D unclear. V lost 4 bases, J lost 2 bases, and 6 bases lay in between. This CDR3 is 12 amino acids long. Germline assignment: CDR1 SGHAT and CDR2 FQNNGV. This CDR3 is CASSSGAYEQYF. The CDR3 region has the DNA TGTGCCAGCAGCTCCGGAGCCTACGAGCAGTACTTC.